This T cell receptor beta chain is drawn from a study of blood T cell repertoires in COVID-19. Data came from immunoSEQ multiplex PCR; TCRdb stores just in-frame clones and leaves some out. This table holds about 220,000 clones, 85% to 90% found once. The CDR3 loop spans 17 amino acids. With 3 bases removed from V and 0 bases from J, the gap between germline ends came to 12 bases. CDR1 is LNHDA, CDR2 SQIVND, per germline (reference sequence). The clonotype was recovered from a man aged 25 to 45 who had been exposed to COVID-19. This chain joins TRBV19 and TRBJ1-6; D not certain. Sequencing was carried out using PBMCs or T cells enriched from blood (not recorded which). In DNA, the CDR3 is TGTGCCAGTAGTATCTACGCCCTCCCCTCCTATAATTCACCCCTCCACTTT. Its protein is CASSIYALPSYNSPLHF. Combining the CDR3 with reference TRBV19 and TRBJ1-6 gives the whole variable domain DGGITQSPKYLFRKEGQNVTLSCEQNLNHDAMYWYRQDPGQGLRLIYYSQIVNDFQKGDIAEGYSVSREKKESFPLTVTSAQKNPTAFYLCASSIYALPSYNSPLHFGNGTRLTVT.